This TCR beta chain came from a study of T cell changes during pregnancy in multiple sclerosis (dated 2019 in TCRdb). Background on the whole study: In women with multiple sclerosis, the researchers looked at how the T cell repertoire shifted as pregnancy progressed.

This clone has a single count. The clone's antigen remains unknown. No base-level quality is on record; no much larger clone is a single base apart. Library method: the immunoSEQ multiplex PCR assay. TCRdb took over this immuneACCESS table, retaining in-frame rearrangements with V and J assigned. Such tables are incomplete; in checked studies, under half of the missing clones stem from an unresolved V gene, and the remainder is unexplained. The sample table holds around 50,000 clones, of which around 89% were seen once. Of the sample, approximately 8.3% is held by the ten largest clones. The CDR3 holds 15 amino acids from the cysteine to the phenylalanine. Only CDR3 DNA remains: 45 bases, in frame from the first base. Per the germline V gene, SNHLY is the CDR1 and FYNNEI is the CDR2. V and J lose 9 bases and 3 bases, and a span of 20 bases separates them.

Recombination linked TRBV2 to TRBJ1-2, with the D segment identity uncertain. The sequence derives from a female donor with multiple sclerosis, enrolled in a pregnancy study. This specimen consisted of CD8+ T cells from peripheral blood mononuclear cells, obtained in the second trimester of pregnancy. In nucleotide form, the sequence is TGTGCCAGGACCGACGGACGGGGAGCACACTATGGCTACACCTTC. Its protein is CARTDGRGAHYGYTF.